These 23 T cell receptor beta chains were sequenced from one sample in a study of identical twins. TCRdb passed the 5' RACE reads through MiXCR, listing each CDR3 protein once. The sample carries some 240,000 distinct CDR3 sequences, around 8.3% recorded once. These data were also reused for a study on yellow fever vaccine responses in identical twins.

The sample taken for sequencing was CD8+ T cells sorted from blood. The receptors come from a woman aged 18 to 35 in good health.

A few counts support this clonotype. The CDR3 DNA sequence: TGTGCCAGCATCAATTCCTGGGACACAGCTTTGGGTGAGCAGTTCTTC. This codes for CASINSWDTALGEQFF. J is TRBJ2-1 and V is TRBV7-9; the D gene is possibly TRBD1 (6 bases). With 7 bases removed from V and 9 bases from J, the gap between germline ends came to 25 bases. The CDR3 runs 16 residues. The germline gives CDR1 SEHNR, CDR2 FQNEAQ (reference sequence).

This clonotype was counted a few times. The chain couples TRBV21-1 to TRBJ2-2; TRBD1 was called by the table and not checked on the DNA. TRBV21-1 is tagged as a pseudogene. The CDR3 runs 14 residues. Here the CDR3 DNA reads TGTGCCAGCAGCAAGGGACAGGGGGCCGAGGAGCTGTTTTTT. Encoded protein: CASSKGQGAEELFF.

This clonotype was observed a handful of times. The V gene is TRBV28, the J gene TRBJ2-7; TRBD2 matches 14 bases. The CDR3 has 18 amino acids. J gave up 7 bases and V 5 bases, and 16 bases lay outside the gene matches. From germline, CDR1 is MDHEN and CDR2 SYDVKM. The CDR3 spells CASSDPSKGLAGVVEQYF. The CDR3 coding sequence is TGTGCCAGCAGTGACCCGAGCAAGGGACTAGCGGGAGTCGTAGAGCAGTACTTC.

The J gene is TRBJ2-2, the V gene TRBV25-1, with D hard to call. V dropped 2 bases and J dropped 0 bases, with 7 bases sitting between them. The CDR3 covers 15 residues. Germline CDR1 MGHDK, CDR2 SYGVNS. CDR3 sequence (DNA): TGTGCCAGCAGTGAACCGGGTTCGAACACCGGGGAGCTGTTTTTT. Its translation: CASSEPGSNTGELFF.

As DNA, the CDR3 is TGTGCCAGTAGTATGTACCAGGGTGGAGATACGCAGTATTTT. Its protein is CASSMYQGGDTQYF. The chain employs TRBV19 and TRBJ2-3; maybe TRBD1 (5 bases). Trimming cost V 3 bases and J 5 bases, with 12 bases left between them. This CDR3 is built from 14 residues. The V gene's germline CDR1 is LNHDA and CDR2 SQIVND (reference sequence).

This clonotype was seen more than once but under ten times. V usage is TRBV18 and J usage is TRBJ2-1; D perhaps matches TRBD2 (6 bases). With 2 bases removed from V and 7 bases from J, the gap between germline ends came to 9 bases. The CDR3 length is 13 residues. CDR1 is KGHSH, CDR2 LQKENI, per germline. CDR3 in amino acids: CASSPEEGNEQFF. CDR3 nucleotides: TGTGCCAGCTCACCAGAGGAGGGGAATGAGCAGTTCTTC. Together with reference TRBV18 and TRBJ2-1, the CDR3 gives the full variable domain: NAGVMQNPRHLVRRRGQEARLRCSPMKGHSHVYWYRQLPEEGLKFMVYLQKENIIDESGMPKERFSAEFPKEGPSILRIQQVVRGDSAAYFCASSPEEGNEQFFGPGTRLTVL.

This clonotype was counted only a few times. The chain carries TRBV3-1 and TRBJ2-7; D unresolved. Trimming cost V 4 bases and J 2 bases, with 15 bases left between them. The germline gives CDR1 LGHDT, CDR2 YNNKEL (reference sequence). The CDR3 runs to 15 residues. The CDR3 loop is CASSPVVAVAYEQYF. CDR3 bases: TGTGCCAGCAGCCCGGTAGTTGCAGTCGCCTACGAGCAGTACTTC.

This rearrangement joins TRBV2 to TRBJ2-7; 9 bases match TRBD1. V lost 6 bases to trimming and J lost 3 bases; unmatched junction nucleotides: 9. Germline loops: CDR1 SNHLY, CDR2 FYNNEI. This CDR3 is 15 amino acids long. The CDR3 sequence is CASRPFEDRGYEQYF. The DNA of the CDR3 is TGTGCCAGCAGGCCCTTCGAGGACAGGGGCTACGAGCAGTACTTC.

The rearrangement uses TRBV7-2 and TRBJ2-1, with TRBD1 identical over 7 bases. V was clipped by 0 bases and J by 3 bases; unmatched bases: 2. CDR3 length: 15 residues. Germline CDR1 and CDR2: SGHTA and FQGNSA. This CDR3 is CASSLAGGHYNEQFF. The CDR3 DNA reads TGTGCCAGCAGCTTAGCAGGGGGCCACTACAATGAGCAGTTCTTC.

This clonotype showed up just a few times. The genes are TRBV7-9 and TRBJ2-1; D assignment may be TRBD1 or TRBD2 (5 bases each). This CDR3 spans 12 amino acids. With 5 bases removed from V and 12 bases from J, the gap between germline ends came to 14 bases. Germline lookup yields CDR1 SEHNR and CDR2 FQNEAQ (reference sequence). The CDR3 DNA follows: TGTGCCAGCAGCCGGGACGAGGCGGGGCAGTTCTTC. The encoded protein is CASSRDEAGQFF.

The J gene is TRBJ2-5, the V gene TRBV10-3; no clear D. The CDR3 covers 13 residues. Germline-derived CDR1 and CDR2 are ENHRY and SYGVKD. Trimming pared 10 bases from V and 5 bases from J, leaving 17 bases between. The CDR3 sequence: CATRPPAEETQYF. CDR3 coding DNA: TGTGCCACTCGTCCGCCCGCGGAGGAGACCCAGTACTTC.

The chain links TRBV20-1 to TRBJ2-7; 8 bases agree with TRBD2. The J segment lost 5 bases and the V segment lost 0 bases, leaving 6 bases of the junction unmatched. CDR1 and CDR2 (germline): DFQATT, SNEGSKA (reference sequence). This CDR3 region has 14 residues. The CDR3 nucleotides read TGCAGTGCTAGAGATCCACTAGCGGTCAACGAGCAGTACTTC. This translates into CSARDPLAVNEQYF.

The table lists this clonotype with a few counts. This chain links TRBV27 with TRBJ2-7; possibly TRBD2 for D (5 bases). V gave up 6 bases and J gave up 0 bases, with 12 bases separating them. The CDR3 covers 14 residues. CDR1 and CDR2 (germline): MNHEY, SMNVEV (reference sequence). In DNA, the CDR3 is TGTGCCAGCAGCCCCCTAGCTAGCTCCTACGAGCAGTACTTC. Its translation is CASSPLASSYEQYF.

This clonotype appeared a few times. CDR3 protein: CATSDLWEGNNEQFF. DNA of the CDR3: TGTGCCACCAGTGATTTATGGGAGGGAAACAATGAGCAGTTCTTC. V gene TRBV24-1 combines with J gene TRBJ2-1, with TRBD2 identical over 7 bases. Per germline, CDR1 KGHDR and CDR2 SFDVKD. The CDR3 runs 15 residues. V trimming: 1 base; J trimming: 5 bases; junction bases outside the gene matches: 4.

J is TRBJ2-1 and V is TRBV4-1; a weak D match, TRBD1 (6 bases). This CDR3 has 10 residues. CDR1 is MGHRA, CDR2 YSYEKL, per germline. Trimming took off 8 bases at V and 9 bases at J, with 8 bases between the two ends. The CDR3 sequence: CASGTREQFF. The CDR3, as DNA: TGCGCCAGCGGGACACGTGAGCAGTTCTTC.

V usage is TRBV11-2 and J usage is TRBJ2-5; perhaps TRBD1 as D (5 bases). The CDR3 length is 15 residues. Trimming shortened V by 4 bases and J by 4 bases, and 16 bases separated the two germline ends. Germline V lookup: CDR1 SGHAT, CDR2 FQNNGV. CDR3 nucleotides: TGTGCCAGCAGCTCGACAGCACAGACCACAGAGACCCAGTACTTC. Protein sequence: CASSSTAQTTETQYF. The variable domain in full, completed from reference TRBV11-2 and TRBJ2-5, reads EAGVAQSPRYKIIEKRQSVAFWCNPISGHATLYWYQQILGQGPKLLIQFQNNGVVDDSQLPKDRFSAERLKGVDSTLKIQPAKLEDSAVYLCASSSTAQTTETQYFGPGTRLLVL.

This clonotype was seen many times. The chain recombines TRBV15 with TRBJ2-7; D remains ambiguous. Germline assignment: CDR1 LNHNV and CDR2 YYDKDF (reference sequence). Trimming took off 0 bases at V and 1 base at J, with 10 bases between the two ends. The CDR3 contains 15 residues. The CDR3, as DNA: TGTGCCACCAGCAGAGATCGGTCCGGGTCCTACGAGCAGTACTTC. Its translation is CATSRDRSGSYEQYF.

The CDR3 reads CASSYETVNTGELFF. CDR3 DNA sequence: TGTGCCAGCAGTTACGAGACAGTTAACACCGGGGAGCTGTTTTTT. The chain combines TRBV6-2 or TRBV6-3 with TRBJ2-2, with D possibly matching TRBD1 (5 bases). This CDR3 spans 15 amino acids. Trimming pared 2 bases from V and 2 bases from J, leaving 9 bases between. Germline assignment: CDR1 MNHEY and CDR2 SVGEGT.

The CDR3 DNA reads TGCAGTGCTCCCAAAAAAACGACTAGCGGGTGGACAGATACGCAGTATTTT. Amino acid sequence: CSAPKKTTSGWTDTQYF. The genes are TRBV20-1 and TRBJ2-3; 10 nucleotides align to TRBD2. CDR1 and CDR2 (germline): DFQATT, SNEGSKA (reference sequence). The CDR3 has 17 amino acids. V trimming: 5 bases; J trimming: 3 bases; junction bases outside the gene matches: 14.

Within the sample, this clonotype is medium-sized. This chain links TRBV7-3 with TRBJ2-1, with 8 bases fitting TRBD2. There are 13 residues in the CDR3. V lost 6 bases to trimming and J lost 7 bases; unmatched junction nucleotides: 5. Germline assignment: CDR1 SGHTA and CDR2 FQGTGA. Here the CDR3 reads CASSYGGANEQFF. The CDR3 DNA is TGTGCCAGCAGTTACGGGGGGGCAAATGAGCAGTTCTTC.

This clonotype was picked up many times. The J gene is TRBJ1-2, the V gene TRBV15; TRBD1 matches 9 bases. CDR1 LNHNV and CDR2 YYDKDF come from the germline V gene (reference sequence). The V gene end was trimmed by 3 bases and the J gene end by 4 bases; junction bases not matched to a gene: 3. This CDR3 region has 14 residues. The CDR3 bases are TGTGCCACCAGCAGCGGGACAGGGAGCTATGGCTACACCTTC. Translation: CATSSGTGSYGYTF.

The table lists this clonotype with many counts. This rearrangement joins TRBV9 to TRBJ2-7; D might be TRBD1 (5 bases). CDR1 is SGDLS, CDR2 YYNGEE, per germline. V lost 0 bases, J lost 2 bases, and 9 bases lay in between. There are 14 residues in the CDR3. CDR3 protein: CASSVDQGPYEQYF. CDR3 DNA: TGTGCCAGCAGCGTAGATCAGGGCCCCTACGAGCAGTACTTC.

This clonotype was counted between two and nine times. V and J are TRBV29-1 and TRBJ2-7, with D maybe TRBD2 (6 bases). The CDR3 extends over 12 amino acids. The germline V and J ends were trimmed by 7 bases and 2 bases, with 12 bases remaining between them. Germline V gene data show CDR1 as SQVTM and CDR2 as ANQGSEA. The CDR3: CSAAWGAYEQYF. In DNA, the CDR3 is TGCAGCGCGGCTTGGGGGGCCTACGAGCAGTACTTC.